This T cell receptor beta chain was documented in a study of blood T cell repertoires in COVID-19. About the study: Samples taken during acute and convalescent COVID-19 were collected in the United States, Italy and Spain. T cells, B-cell-depleted T cells, or PBMCs supplied cDNA or gDNA.

This CDR3 is built from 13 residues. Germline CDR1 and CDR2: LGHNA and YNFKEQ. In the original workflow: It was from reference gene primer amplification that nucleated cell counts were estimated. This table comes from immunoSEQ multiplex PCR, and its TCRdb copy is limited to in-frame clones, with some not included. The V and J calls and the clone size are those of that table, but D and trimming were determined from the DNA. The sample records around 380,000 clones, 81% being singletons. Input material: peripheral blood. This chain joins TRBV4-2 and TRBJ1-1; the match to TRBD1 covers 7 bases. The origin of this receptor is a human donor with acute or convalescent COVID-19. The donor label of this sample is uncertain. The CDR3 DNA follows: TGTGCAACAAGAAGGGGGCCGAACACTGAAGCTTTCTTT. This gives the protein CATRRGPNTEAFF.